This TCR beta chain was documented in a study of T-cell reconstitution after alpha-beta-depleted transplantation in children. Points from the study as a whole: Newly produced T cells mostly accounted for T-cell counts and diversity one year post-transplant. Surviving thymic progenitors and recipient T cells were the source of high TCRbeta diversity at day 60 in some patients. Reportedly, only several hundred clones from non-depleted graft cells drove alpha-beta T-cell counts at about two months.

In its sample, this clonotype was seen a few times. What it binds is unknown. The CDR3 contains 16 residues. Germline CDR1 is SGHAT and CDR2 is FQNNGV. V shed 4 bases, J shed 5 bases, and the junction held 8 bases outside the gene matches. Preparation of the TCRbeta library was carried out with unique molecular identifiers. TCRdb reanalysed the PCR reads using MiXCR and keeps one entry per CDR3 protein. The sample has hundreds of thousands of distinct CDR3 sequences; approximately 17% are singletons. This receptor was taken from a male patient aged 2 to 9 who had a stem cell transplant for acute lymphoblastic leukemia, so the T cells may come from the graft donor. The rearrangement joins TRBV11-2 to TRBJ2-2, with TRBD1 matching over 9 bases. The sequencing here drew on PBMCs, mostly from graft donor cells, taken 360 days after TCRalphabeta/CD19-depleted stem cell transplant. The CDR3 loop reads CASSSKGQGGTGELFF. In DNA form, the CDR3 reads TGTGCCAGCAGCTCTAAGGGACAGGGAGGTACCGGGGAGCTGTTTTTT.